The entry below describes one T cell receptor beta chain. What it recognizes is unknown. This sample stems from a study of radiation and T cells in renal cell carcinoma. Study-wide results and caveats: Pretreatment tumor biopsies were lacking, so baseline clonotypes are unknown.

CDR1 SGHRS and CDR2 YFSETQ come from the germline V gene. V dropped 2 bases and J dropped 1 base, with 12 bases sitting between them. The CDR3 totals 15 residues. Time point defined: baseline pretreatment blood. Regarding treatment: 15 Gy SBRT to primary tumor, nephrectomy 4 weeks later. Radiation-treated patients gave blood at baseline, week 2 and week 4. Produced via immunoSEQ multiplex PCR; TCRdb's table is partial and in-frame only. The sample carries approximately 110,000 clones, around 83% recorded once. V is TRBV5-1 and J is TRBJ1-1; weak D call: TRBD1 (6 bases). The specimen was blood, collected from a patient whose treatment included radiotherapy and nephrectomy. This TCR was recovered from a woman between 55 and 75 years old with renal cell carcinoma. Here the CDR3 reads CASSLGGLGNTEAFF. CDR3 nucleotides: TGCGCCAGCAGCTTAGGGGGTCTCGGGAACACTGAAGCTTTCTTT.